Each of the 10 T cell receptor beta chains below was sequenced from the same sample in a study of regulatory T cells in long-lasting Graves disease. The TCR beta library used iRepertoire HTBI primers with Arm-PCR amplification of CDR3. TCRdb recomputed calls from the multiplex PCR reads with MiXCR, one row per CDR3 protein. The sample has a few hundred thousand distinct CDR3 sequences; 20% to 25% are singletons. Indicated time point: persistent/refractory GD, antithyroid drugs over 5 years with positive TRAb. From RNA extracted from PBMCs, the TCR library was made. The sample was peripheral blood mononuclear cells (PBMCs), taken when the disease was refractory, from a patient treated with antithyroid drugs. These receptors all come from a female donor with Graves disease.

There are a few counts of this clonotype. The chain employs TRBV7-3 and TRBJ2-7, with D unresolved. The CDR3 contains 14 residues. V was cut by 2 bases and J by 1 base, with 9 bases left in between. CDR1 and CDR2 from the germline V gene are SGHTA and FQGTGA. The CDR3 nucleotides are TGTGCCAGCAGCTTATCCGCAGGATCCTACGAGCAGTACTTC. Protein: CASSLSAGSYEQYF. The full variable domain, with the rest looked up from reference TRBV7-3 and TRBJ2-7, is GAGVSQTPSNKVTEKGKYVELRCDPISGHTALYWYRQSLGQGPEFLIYFQGTGAADDSGLPNDRFFAVRPEGSVSTLKIQRTERGDSAVYLCASSLSAGSYEQYFGPGTRLTVT.

There are many counts of this clonotype. The chain employs TRBV28 and TRBJ1-2; 7 nucleotides match TRBD1. Germline V gene lookup returns CDR1 MDHEN and CDR2 SYDVKM. J was trimmed by 4 bases and V by 1 base; bases with no gene match: 12. CDR3 size: 17 residues. The CDR3 DNA follows: TGTGCCAGCAGTTTATACAATCCCGGACAGGACCGCTATGGCTACACCTTC. The encoded protein is CASSLYNPGQDRYGYTF.

This clonotype was counted only a few times. CDR3 sequence reads: CASSPNQGARSPLHF. CDR3 DNA: TGTGCCAGCAGCCCGAATCAGGGGGCACGGTCACCCCTCCACTTT. J is TRBJ1-6 and V is TRBV7-2; TRBD1 matches at 8 bases. The V gene's germline CDR1 is SGHTA and CDR2 FQGNSA. V lost 5 bases and J lost 10; bases outside the gene matches: 10. CDR3 size: 15 residues. The full variable domain, completed using reference TRBV7-2 and TRBJ1-6, is GAGVSQSPSNKVTEKGKDVELRCDPISGHTALYWYRQSLGQGLEFLIYFQGNSAPDKSGLPSDRFSAERTGGSVSTLTIQRTQQEDSAVYLCASSPNQGARSPLHFGNGTRLTVT.

The chain is built from TRBV9 and TRBJ1-1; 8 bases map to TRBD1. CDR1 and CDR2 (germline): SGDLS, YYNGEE. With V trimmed by 4 bases and J by 0 bases, 14 bases remained unmatched. The CDR3 is made up of 18 amino acids. DNA for the CDR3: TGTGCCAGCAGCCTACCGCCCGACAGGGGTTTCATGAACACTGAAGCTTTCTTT. It encodes CASSLPPDRGFMNTEAFF.

This clonotype appeared many times. A read error may account for a junction end that differs from germline. The chain employs TRBV7-2 and TRBJ1-2, with D unresolved. Germline CDR1 is SGHTA and CDR2 is FQGNSA. The CDR3 is made up of 13 amino acids. The CDR3 reads CASSLARNYGYTF. For the CDR3, the DNA is TGTGCCAGCAGTTTAGCCAGAAACTATGGCTACACCTTC.

The table lists this clonotype with many counts. The V gene is TRBV6-1, the J gene TRBJ1-2, with a weak D call TRBD1 (5 bases). The CDR3 extends over 13 amino acids. Germline CDR1 reads MNHNS; CDR2 reads SASEGT. V was pared by 6 bases and J by 4 bases, with 12 bases between. The CDR3 protein is CASRQGTSYGYTF. The CDR3 bases are TGTGCCAGCAGACAAGGGACCTCCTATGGCTACACCTTC.

This clonotype was found many times. The chain carries TRBV6-5 and TRBJ2-5, with 7 nucleotides matching TRBD2. This CDR3 contains 16 residues. With V trimmed by 2 bases and J by 3 bases, 9 bases remained unmatched. Germline CDR1 and CDR2: MNHEY and SVGAGI. DNA for the CDR3: TGTGCCAGCAGTTACCCGGGGGACTACGTAAAAGAGACCCAGTACTTC. Encoded protein: CASSYPGDYVKETQYF.

In this sample, this clonotype turned up many times. The genes are TRBV6-1 and TRBJ1-2; a weak D match, TRBD1 (5 bases). Trimming shortened V by 10 bases and J by 3 bases, and 15 bases separated the two germline ends. This CDR3 has 13 residues. CDR1 and CDR2 from the germline V gene are MNHNS and SASEGT. For the CDR3, the DNA is TGTGCCACCTCGCAGGGCGGACACTATGGCTACACCTTC. Protein sequence: CATSQGGHYGYTF.

The gene calls are TRBV20-1 and TRBJ2-5, with D tentatively TRBD2 (6 bases). V was pared by 5 bases and J by 14 bases, with 15 bases between. CDR3 length: 10 amino acids. Germline-derived CDR1 and CDR2 are DFQATT and SNEGSKA (reference sequence). The CDR3 reads CSAGGGQGYF. The DNA for the CDR3 is TGCAGTGCTGGGGGAGGACAAGGTTACTTC.

This clonotype was observed a handful of times. Compared with germline, one end of the junction differs, possibly owing to a read error. The chain carries TRBV27 and TRBJ2-7; 9 bases are shared with TRBD1. Germline CDR1 and CDR2: MNHEY and SMNVEV (reference sequence). This CDR3 is 14 amino acids long. The CDR3 loop is CAGRPGQGIHEQYF. DNA of the CDR3: TGTGCCGGCAGACCGGGACAGGGAATCCACGAGCAGTACTTC.